These T cell receptor beta chains were read from a single sample in a study of Ad26.COV2.S vaccination and SARS-CoV-2 variants. Method: immunoSEQ multiplex PCR; TCRdb's copy keeps in-frame clones and lacks some. The repertoire holds some 350,000 clones, with under 90% as singletons. Sequenced material: peripheral blood, taken in a trial of Ad26.COV2.S vaccine versus placebo. These receptors originate from a person between 18 and 59 years old who received the Ad26.COV2.S COVID-19 vaccine or a placebo. Both conserved end residues are part of each CDR3. The D gene is left open where the match is weak. Clone size is not always given. Where it is, it says once, few, many or a class for expanded clones.

CDR3 length: 17; V gene: TRBV28; clone size: -; J gene: TRBJ1-6; D gene: -; CDR3 protein: CASSLFRGSSYNSPLHF; CDR3 DNA: TGTGCCAGCAGTTTATTTCGGGGGAGCTCCTATAATTCACCCCTCCACTTT
CDR3 length: 13; V gene: TRBV30; clone size: -; J gene: TRBJ2-2; D gene: -; CDR3 protein: CAWSVVGAGELFF; CDR3 DNA: TGTGCCTGGAGTGTAGTAGGGGCCGGGGAGCTGTTTTTT
CDR3 length: 20; V gene: TRBV4-3; clone size: -; J gene: TRBJ2-1; D gene: -; CDR3 protein: CASSQDVFERASSSYNEQFF; CDR3 DNA: TGCGCCAGCAGCCAAGACGTGTTTGAACGGGCATCGAGCTCCTACAATGAGCAGTTCTTC
CDR3 length: 13; V gene: TRBV7-9; clone size: -; J gene: TRBJ1-4; D gene: -; CDR3 protein: CASSLPVREKLFF; CDR3 DNA: TGTGCCAGCAGCTTACCGGTTCGAGAAAAACTGTTTTTT
CDR3 length: 15; V gene: TRBV6-5; clone size: once; J gene: TRBJ2-1; D gene: TRBD2; CDR3 protein: CASSYGPGGYNEQFF; CDR3 DNA: TGTGCCAGCAGTTACGGCCCGGGGGGGTACAATGAGCAGTTCTTC
CDR3 length: 15; V gene: TRBV7-2; clone size: once; J gene: TRBJ1-1; D gene: -; CDR3 protein: CASNWRGDASTEAFF; CDR3 DNA: TGTGCCAGCAACTGGAGGGGGGATGCGAGCACTGAAGCTTTCTTT
CDR3 length: 15; V gene: TRBV4-1; clone size: few; J gene: TRBJ1-5; D gene: -; CDR3 protein: CASSQAPRNNQPQHF; CDR3 DNA: TGCGCCAGCAGCCAAGCCCCAAGGAATAATCAGCCCCAGCATTTT
CDR3 length: 14; V gene: TRBV18; clone size: -; J gene: TRBJ1-5; D gene: TRBD1; CDR3 protein: CASSWGQGNQPQHF; CDR3 DNA: TGTGCCAGCTCATGGGGACAGGGGAATCAGCCCCAGCATTTT
CDR3 length: 15; V gene: TRBV6-5; clone size: -; J gene: TRBJ1-2; D gene: TRBD1; CDR3 protein: CASRSRGQGIYGYTF; CDR3 DNA: TGTGCCAGCAGGTCCCGGGGACAGGGTATATATGGCTACACCTTC
CDR3 length: 15; V gene: TRBV9; clone size: -; J gene: TRBJ1-2; D gene: -; CDR3 protein: CASSPADGSFYGYTF; CDR3 DNA: TGTGCCAGCAGCCCCGCGGACGGATCTTTCTATGGCTACACCTTC
CDR3 length: 16; V gene: TRBV4-1; clone size: -; J gene: TRBJ1-4; D gene: -; CDR3 protein: CASSQVQGWAEGTLFF; CDR3 DNA: TGCGCCAGCAGCCAAGTGCAGGGCTGGGCGGAGGGAACGCTGTTTTTT
CDR3 length: 15; V gene: TRBV11-2; clone size: -; J gene: TRBJ1-5; D gene: TRBD1; CDR3 protein: CASSLGAGGYQPQHF; CDR3 DNA: TGTGCCAGCAGCTTAGGGGCAGGGGGATATCAGCCCCAGCATTTT
CDR3 length: 16; V gene: TRBV28; clone size: few; J gene: TRBJ1-4; D gene: -; CDR3 protein: CASSLGLSATNEKLFF; CDR3 DNA: TGTGCCAGCAGTTTGGGGCTTTCAGCAACTAATGAAAAACTGTTTTTT
CDR3 length: 16; V gene: TRBV18; clone size: once; J gene: TRBJ1-1; D gene: TRBD1; CDR3 protein: CASSPPNRDREIEAFF; CDR3 DNA: TGTGCCAGCTCACCACCGAACCGGGACAGGGAAATTGAAGCTTTCTTT